The sequence of this T cell receptor (beta chain) was determined in a study of blood T cell repertoires in COVID-19. Study details: COVID-19 samples, acute and convalescent, were from the United States, Italy and Spain. From T cells, B-cell-depleted T cells, or PBMCs came the material, which was cDNA or gDNA.

Methods used by the authors: It was from reference gene primer amplification that nucleated cell counts were estimated. TCRdb keeps only in-frame clones here, not all; method: immunoSEQ multiplex PCR. Clone size and V and J calls were adopted from that table, with D and trimming inferred from the DNA. The table includes around 220,000 clones, 84% detected once. The trim removed 2 bases at V and 4 bases at J, leaving 10 bases unmatched. The CDR3 loop spans 16 amino acids. Germline lookup yields CDR1 SNHLY and CDR2 FYNNEI. Seattle patients were enrolled while actively infected and followed longitudinally.

The receptor's source is a woman older than 75 with COVID-19, enrolled during active disease. The V and J genes are TRBV2 and TRBJ2-5, with TRBD2 identical over 7 bases. Source material: peripheral blood. In DNA form, the CDR3 reads TGTGCCAGCAGTGAATGGGGGGGTACCCTGGGAGAGACCCAGTACTTC. Translated, it gives CASSEWGGTLGETQYF. Together with reference TRBV2 and TRBJ2-5, the CDR3 gives the full variable domain: EPEVTQTPSHQVTQMGQEVILRCVPISNHLYFYWYRQILGQKVEFLVSFYNNEISEKSEIFDDQFSVERPDGSNFTLKIRSTKLEDSAMYFCASSEWGGTLGETQYFGPGTRLLVL.